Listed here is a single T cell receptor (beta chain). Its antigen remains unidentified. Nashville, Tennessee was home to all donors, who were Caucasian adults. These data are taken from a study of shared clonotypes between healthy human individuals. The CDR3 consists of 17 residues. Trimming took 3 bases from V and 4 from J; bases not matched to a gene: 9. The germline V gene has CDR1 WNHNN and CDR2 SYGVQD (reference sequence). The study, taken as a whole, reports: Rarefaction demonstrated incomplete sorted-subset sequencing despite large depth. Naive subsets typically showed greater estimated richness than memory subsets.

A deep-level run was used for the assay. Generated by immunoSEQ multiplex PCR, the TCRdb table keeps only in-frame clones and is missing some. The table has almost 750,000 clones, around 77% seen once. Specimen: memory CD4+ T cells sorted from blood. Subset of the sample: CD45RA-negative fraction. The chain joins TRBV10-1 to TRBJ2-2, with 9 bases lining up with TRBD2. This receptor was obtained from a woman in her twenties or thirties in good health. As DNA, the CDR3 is TGCGCCAGCAGTGATCCCAGAGCGGGAGGCGGCACCGGGGAGCTGTTTTTT. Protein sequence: CASSDPRAGGGTGELFF.